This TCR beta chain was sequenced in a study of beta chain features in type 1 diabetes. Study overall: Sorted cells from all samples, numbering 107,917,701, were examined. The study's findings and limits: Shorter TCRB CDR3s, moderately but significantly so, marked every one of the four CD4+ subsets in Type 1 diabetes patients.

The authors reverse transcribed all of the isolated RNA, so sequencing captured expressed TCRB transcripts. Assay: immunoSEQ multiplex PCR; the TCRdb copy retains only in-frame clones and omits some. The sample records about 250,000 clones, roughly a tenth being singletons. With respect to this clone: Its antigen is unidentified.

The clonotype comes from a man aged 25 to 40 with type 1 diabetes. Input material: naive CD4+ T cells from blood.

CDR3 protein: CASSSGGLAGNTDTQYF. The CDR3 nucleotides are TGTGCCAGCAGCTCTGGAGGACTAGCGGGGAACACAGATACGCAGTATTTT. The V gene is TRBV5-4, the J gene TRBJ2-3, with TRBD2 matching 12 bases. This CDR3 is 17 amino acids long. J lost 2 bases, V lost 3 bases, and 7 bases had no gene match. CDR1 SGHNT and CDR2 YYREEE come from the germline V gene (reference sequence).